This is a list of T cell receptor beta chains from one sample in a study of shared clonotypes between healthy human individuals. The table came from immunoSEQ multiplex PCR; TCRdb's copy has only in-frame clones and leaves some out. Among about 2,100,000 clones listed, 90% to 95% were seen once. The sample taken for sequencing was naive CD8+ T cells from PBMCs. The receptors stem from a man aged 18-30 years in good health. Some clones in this sample may be carry-over from other donors' samples. CDR3s include the opening cysteine and the closing phenylalanine or tryptophan. D genes are given only for firm matches. Size is stated for part of the rows, as once, few or many counts, or as a class when the clone is expanded.

TGTGCCAGCAGTTATCGGGACAGCCTCTACGAGCAGTACTTC	CASSYRDSLYEQYF	.	TRBD1	TRBV6-5	TRBJ2-7
TGTGCCAGCAGTCCCCCCCAGCCTAATTACAATGAGCAGTTCTTC	CASSPPQPNYNEQFF	.	.	TRBV28	TRBJ2-1
TGTGCCAGCAGCTTAAAGGGGACTATCATGCATGAGCAGTTCTTC	CASSLKGTIMHEQFF	.	TRBD2	TRBV7-3	TRBJ2-1
TGTGCCAGCAGCGTAGGGAGGGGTGCGACTAATGAAAAACTGTTTTTT	CASSVGRGATNEKLFF	.	.	TRBV9	TRBJ1-4
TGTGCCAGCAGTTCAGATGCCTACGAGCAGTACTTC	CASSSDAYEQYF	.	.	TRBV28	TRBJ2-7
TGTGCCACCAGCCCCCGGAGGGCAAACCTCTACGAGCAGTACTTC	CATSPRRANLYEQYF	.	.	TRBV15	TRBJ2-7
TGTGCCAGCAGTGAGGGGGCGGGAGGGTCCGGTGAGCAGTTCTTC	CASSEGAGGSGEQFF	.	TRBD2	TRBV6-4	TRBJ2-1
TGTGCCAGCAGCGAACTAGATTCCTACGAGCAGTACTTC	CASSELDSYEQYF	.	.	TRBV9	TRBJ2-7
TGCGCCAGCAGCCACCACTCCCCTCTAGCGGGAGATTCCTACGAGCAGTACTTC	CASSHHSPLAGDSYEQYF	.	TRBD2	TRBV4-1	TRBJ2-7
TGCGCCAGCAGAGCGTCGGGACTTCGATACAATGAGCAGTTCTTC	CASRASGLRYNEQFF	.	.	TRBV10-2	TRBJ2-1
TGTGCCAGCAGTGAAATGCCCGGATTAAACTATGGCTACACCTTC	CASSEMPGLNYGYTF	.	.	TRBV6-1	TRBJ1-2
TGTGCCACCAGCAGAGATTCGGGGGCCTTTAGCGGGGCCACAGATACGCAGTATTTT	CATSRDSGAFSGATDTQYF	.	TRBD2	TRBV15	TRBJ2-3
TGTGCCAGCAGCTTAGTGGCATGGACTAGCGGGAGCAATGAGCAGTTCTTC	CASSLVAWTSGSNEQFF	.	TRBD2	TRBV13	TRBJ2-1
TGTGCCAGCAGTTTTAATATTCTTGGATCGGAGAGTGGGACCCAGTACTTC	CASSFNILGSESGTQYF	.	.	TRBV28	TRBJ2-5
TGTGCCAGCAGGGATCGGGGCAGGGGGCTGAACGAGCAGTACTTC	CASRDRGRGLNEQYF	.	TRBD1	TRBV27	TRBJ2-7
TGTGCCAGCAGCGTAGGGTATAGAGAAGGGTATGTTGGGGCTATTAGCAATCAGCCCCAGCATTTT	CASSVGYREGYVGAISNQPQHF	.	.	TRBV9	TRBJ1-5
TGTGCCAGCGCACCTCATGGCGACACCATATATTTT	CASAPHGDTIYF	few	.	TRBV28	TRBJ1-3
TGTGCCAGCAGCTTGTTGACAGGTCTAGCGGGAGCCTACGAGCAGTACTTC	CASSLLTGLAGAYEQYF	.	TRBD2	TRBV5-4	TRBJ2-7
TGTGCCAGCAGTTTCCAGGGACAGGGGGCCTACGAGCAGTACTTC	CASSFQGQGAYEQYF	.	TRBD1	TRBV28	TRBJ2-7
TGCAGCGTACTCAGGGGTCCCTACGAGCAGTACTTC	CSVLRGPYEQYF	.	.	TRBV29-1	TRBJ2-7
TGTGCCAGCAGTGAACGACAGGAGATCGGTCAGCCCCAGCATTTT	CASSERQEIGQPQHF	.	.	TRBV6-1	TRBJ1-5
TGCAGCGTTGTTGCGGTTAACTATGGCTACACCTTC	CSVVAVNYGYTF	.	.	TRBV29-1	TRBJ1-2
TGTGCCAGCAGCCTTTATAGCTCCTACAATGAGCAGTTCTTC	CASSLYSSYNEQFF	.	.	TRBV7-8	TRBJ2-1
TGTGCCAGCAGTTTGCTTAACACCGGGGAGCTGTTTTTT	CASSLLNTGELFF	.	.	TRBV6-6	TRBJ2-2
TGTGCCAGCAACACAATAGCGGTCTCCTACAATGAGCAGTTCTTC	CASNTIAVSYNEQFF	.	.	TRBV28	TRBJ2-1
TGTGCCAGCAGCATAGGGTTCGGTGTCAATGAGCAGTTCTTC	CASSIGFGVNEQFF	.	.	TRBV9	TRBJ2-1
TGTGCCAGTAGTTCCGGCGGCAGCTCCTACGAGCAGTACTTC	CASSSGGSSYEQYF	.	.	TRBV19	TRBJ2-7
TGTGCCAGCAGTTTCGCTTCTAACTATGGCTACACCTTC	CASSFASNYGYTF	.	.	TRBV27	TRBJ1-2
TGCGCCAGTGGATACCGGGACAGGGACTACGAGCAGTACTTC	CASGYRDRDYEQYF	.	TRBD1	TRBV4-1	TRBJ2-7
TGTGCCAGCAGCCCCCTGACTAGCGATGAGCAGTTCTTC	CASSPLTSDEQFF	.	TRBD2	TRBV7-2	TRBJ2-1
TGTGCCAGCAGCACCAGTACTAACTATGGCTACACCTTC	CASSTSTNYGYTF	.	.	TRBV7-2	TRBJ1-2
TGTGCCAGCAGAGGGCTAGCGGGAGGGGCCTACGAGCAGTACTTC	CASRGLAGGAYEQYF	.	TRBD2	TRBV6-1	TRBJ2-7
TGTGCCAGCAGTTCGATAGAGCACAATCAGCCCCAGCATTTT	CASSSIEHNQPQHF	.	.	TRBV27	TRBJ1-5
TGTGCTAGTGGTTTCCCTGAAGCTTTCTTT	CASGFPEAFF	few	.	TRBV12-5	TRBJ1-1
TGTGCCAGCAGTTTATCAGGGGTGGAGGAGACCCAGTACTTC	CASSLSGVEETQYF	.	.	TRBV27	TRBJ2-5
TGTGCCAGCAGCTCCCCAGAGCAGTTCTTC	CASSSPEQFF	.	.	TRBV5-8	TRBJ2-1
TGCAGTGCTAGTTACAATCACTATCGGTACTTC	CSASYNHYRYF	.	.	TRBV20-1	TRBJ2-7
TGTGCCAGCAGTGAAGTGGCAGATACGCAGTATTTT	CASSEVADTQYF	.	.	TRBV28	TRBJ2-3
TGTGCCAGCAGTATCCGTGGTAGCCCTTACAATGAGCAGTTCTTC	CASSIRGSPYNEQFF	.	.	TRBV6-1	TRBJ2-1
TGTGCCATCAGTGAGTCGATAGGGACAGGTCACACCGGGGAGCTGTTTTTT	CAISESIGTGHTGELFF	once	TRBD1	TRBV10-3	TRBJ2-2
TGTGCCAGCAGTGAATGGTACGAGCAGTACTTC	CASSEWYEQYF	.	.	TRBV6-1	TRBJ2-7
TGTGCCAGCAGGACCCGGACAGGGCCCAGAGACGAGCAGTACTTC	CASRTRTGPRDEQYF	.	TRBD1	TRBV6-5	TRBJ2-7
TGCAGCGTTGAAGGTGTCGGGAACACTGAAGCTTTCTTT	CSVEGVGNTEAFF	few	.	TRBV29-1	TRBJ1-1
TGTGCCAGCAGGTCGACAGGGGGCCCGAACACTGAAGCTTTCTTT	CASRSTGGPNTEAFF	.	TRBD1	TRBV6-6	TRBJ1-1
TGTGCCAGCAGCCATCATTGGGGGGGGAACACTGAAGCTTTCTTT	CASSHHWGGNTEAFF	.	.	TRBV5-8	TRBJ1-1
TGTGCCAGCAGTCCTCCGTTTGCGGGAGGGTACAATGAGCAGTTCTTC	CASSPPFAGGYNEQFF	once	TRBD2	TRBV5-4	TRBJ2-1
TGTGCCAGCAGCTCATCGACTAGCCTCAGGGTACATGAGCAGTTCTTC	CASSSSTSLRVHEQFF	.	TRBD2	TRBV7-9	TRBJ2-1
TGTGCCAGCAGCTACAGGGGGCTTTACTACGAGCAGTACTTC	CASSYRGLYYEQYF	.	TRBD1	TRBV7-2	TRBJ2-7
TGCAGCGTTGAAGGTAATCTTCGGTTCTTC	CSVEGNLRFF	.	.	TRBV29-1	TRBJ2-1
TGTGCCAGCAGCGCCTTACCCGGGGAACCTACGGGGGCCAACGTCCTGACTTTC	CASSALPGEPTGANVLTF	.	.	TRBV7-9	TRBJ2-6
TGTGCCAGCAGCGTCTCCGGGACTGGGAGAGAGACCCAGTACTTC	CASSVSGTGRETQYF	.	.	TRBV9	TRBJ2-5
TGTGCCAGCATGGGGGGCTGGAACATTCAGTACTTC	CASMGGWNIQYF	once	.	TRBV28	TRBJ2-4
TGCGCCAGCAGCCAACCCAAATACTCTTCCTCTCATGAGCAGTTCTTC	CASSQPKYSSSHEQFF	.	.	TRBV4-1	TRBJ2-1
TGTGCCAGCAGCTTAAGTCTGACCACCGGGGAGCTGTTTTTT	CASSLSLTTGELFF	.	.	TRBV7-9	TRBJ2-2
TGTGCCAGCAGCTTTCAGCGGGGCATCACTGAAGCTTTCTTT	CASSFQRGITEAFF	.	.	TRBV7-9	TRBJ1-1
TGTGCCAGCAGCTACCTGACAGAAAAAAACATTCAGTACTTC	CASSYLTEKNIQYF	.	.	TRBV5-8	TRBJ2-4
TGTGCCAGCAGTTTTCAGGGGCCGAACACTGAAGCTTTCTTT	CASSFQGPNTEAFF	few	.	TRBV27	TRBJ1-1
TGTGCCAGCAGCGTAGCTTTGGGGGACAGCCCAAAGGGACTACGACTCAATGAGCAGTTCTTC	CASSVALGDSPKGLRLNEQFF	.	.	TRBV9	TRBJ2-1